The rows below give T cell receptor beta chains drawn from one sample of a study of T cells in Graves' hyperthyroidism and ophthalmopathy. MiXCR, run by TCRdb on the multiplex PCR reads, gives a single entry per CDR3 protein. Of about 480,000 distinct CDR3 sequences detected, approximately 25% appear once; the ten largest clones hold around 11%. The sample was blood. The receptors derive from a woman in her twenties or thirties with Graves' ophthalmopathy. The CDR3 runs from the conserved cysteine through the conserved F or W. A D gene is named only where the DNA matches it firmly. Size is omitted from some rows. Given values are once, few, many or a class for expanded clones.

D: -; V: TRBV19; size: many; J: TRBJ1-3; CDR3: CASSMGSSGNTIYF; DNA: TGTGCCAGTAGTATGGGCAGCTCTGGAAACACCATATATTTT
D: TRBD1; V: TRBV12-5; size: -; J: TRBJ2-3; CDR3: CASAPGQDTDTQYF; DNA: TGTGCTAGTGCCCCGGGACAGGACACAGATACGCAGTATTTT
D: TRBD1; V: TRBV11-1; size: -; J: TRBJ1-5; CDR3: CASSRWDRFSNQPQHF; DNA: TGTGCCAGCAGCCGCTGGGACAGGTTTAGCAATCAGCCCCAGCATTTT
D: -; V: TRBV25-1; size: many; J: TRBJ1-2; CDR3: CASSEARANYGYTF; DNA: TGTGCCAGCAGTGAGGCCAGGGCGAACTATGGCTACACCTTC
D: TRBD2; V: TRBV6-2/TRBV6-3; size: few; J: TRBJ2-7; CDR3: CASSYRLPGLAGGHTYEQYF; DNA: TGTGCCAGCAGTTACCGACTCCCGGGACTAGCGGGGGGGCATACCTACGAGCAGTACTTC
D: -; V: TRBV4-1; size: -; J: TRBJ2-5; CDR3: CASSQAVGLETQYF; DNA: TGCGCCAGCAGCCAAGCGGTAGGGTTAGAGACCCAGTACTTC
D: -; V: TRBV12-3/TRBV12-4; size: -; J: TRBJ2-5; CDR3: CASTWGGGQETQYF; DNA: TGTGCCAGCACCTGGGGAGGGGGGCAGGAGACCCAGTACTTC
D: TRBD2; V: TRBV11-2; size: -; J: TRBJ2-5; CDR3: CASSNTGLAGETQYF; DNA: TGTGCCAGCAGTAACACGGGACTAGCAGGAGAGACCCAGTACTTC
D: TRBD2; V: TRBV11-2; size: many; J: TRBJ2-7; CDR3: CASSLLAGGINYEQYF; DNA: TGTGCCAGCAGCTTACTTGCGGGGGGGATTAACTACGAGCAGTACTTC
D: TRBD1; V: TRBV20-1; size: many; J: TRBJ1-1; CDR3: CSAPHPNRGDTEAFF; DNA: TGCAGTGCCCCACACCCAAACAGGGGGGACACTGAAGCTTTCTTT
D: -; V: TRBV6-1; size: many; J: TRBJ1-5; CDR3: CASSEQVEGNSPNQPQHF; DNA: TGTGCCAGCAGTGAACAAGTAGAAGGGAACAGCCCCAATCAGCCCCAGCATTTT
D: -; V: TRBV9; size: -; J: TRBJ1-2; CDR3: CASSARQSGDYGYTF; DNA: TGTGCCAGCAGCGCCCGACAGAGCGGGGACTATGGCTACACCTTC
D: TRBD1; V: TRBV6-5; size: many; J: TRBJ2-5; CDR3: CASSNDRAETQYF; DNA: TGTGCCAGCAGCAACGACAGGGCAGAGACCCAGTACTTC
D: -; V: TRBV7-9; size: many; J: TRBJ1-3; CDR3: CASSPRDTSSGNTIYF; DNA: TGTGCCAGCAGCCCCAGGGACACGAGCTCTGGAAACACCATATATTTT
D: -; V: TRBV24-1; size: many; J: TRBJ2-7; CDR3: CATSDDLRTEPYEQYF; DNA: TGTGCCACCAGTGACGACCTCCGGACGGAGCCCTACGAGCAGTACTTC
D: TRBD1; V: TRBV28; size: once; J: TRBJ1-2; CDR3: CASSLSRTGWYGYTF; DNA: TGTGCCAGCAGTTTATCTCGGACAGGGTGGTATGGCTACACCTTC
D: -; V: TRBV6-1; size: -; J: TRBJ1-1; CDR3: CASTVPSTEAFF; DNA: TGTGCCAGCACGGTACCCTCCACTGAAGCTTTCTTT
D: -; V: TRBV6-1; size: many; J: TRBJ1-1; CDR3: CASDRGLNTEAFF; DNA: TGTGCCAGCGATAGGGGTCTGAACACTGAAGCTTTCTTT
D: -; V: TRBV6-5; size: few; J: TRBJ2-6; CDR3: CASSYEGFAGANVLTF; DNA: TGTGCCAGCAGTTATGAGGGGTTCGCTGGGGCCAACGTCCTGACTTTC
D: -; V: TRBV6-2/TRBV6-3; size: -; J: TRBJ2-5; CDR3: CASSPHETQYF; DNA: TGTGCCAGCAGCCCTCACGAGACCCAGTACTTC
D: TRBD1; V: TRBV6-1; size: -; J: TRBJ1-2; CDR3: CASSDTGVGGYTF; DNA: TGTGCCAGCAGTGATACAGGGGTCGGAGGCTACACCTTC
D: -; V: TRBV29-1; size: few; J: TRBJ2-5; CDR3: CSVEDPLWETQYF; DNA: TGCAGCGTTGAAGACCCCCTGTGGGAGACCCAGTACTTC
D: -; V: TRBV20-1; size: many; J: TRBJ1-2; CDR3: CSARDRNLLNYGYTF; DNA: TGCAGTGCTAGAGATCGGAACCTCCTTAACTATGGCTACACCTTC
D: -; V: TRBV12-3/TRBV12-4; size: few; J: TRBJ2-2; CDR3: CASSPMVSTNTGELFF; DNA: TGTGCCAGCAGCCCGATGGTGAGCACGAACACCGGGGAGCTGTTTTTT
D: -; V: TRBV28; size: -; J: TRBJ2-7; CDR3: CASSFAPSGGTYEQYF; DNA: TGTGCCAGCAGTTTCGCCCCTTCAGGGGGGACCTACGAGCAGTACTTC
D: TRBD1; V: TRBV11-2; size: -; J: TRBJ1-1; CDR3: CASSWTGEMGAFF; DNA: TGTGCCAGCAGCTGGACAGGGGAAATGGGAGCTTTCTTT
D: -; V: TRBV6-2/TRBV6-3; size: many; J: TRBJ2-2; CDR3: CASSYDGLPNTGELFF; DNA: TGTGCCAGCAGTTACGACGGCTTGCCGAACACCGGGGAGCTGTTTTTT
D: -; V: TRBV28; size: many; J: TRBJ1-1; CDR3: CASTISPGGTEAFF; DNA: TGTGCCAGCACTATTTCCCCAGGAGGCACTGAAGCTTTCTTT
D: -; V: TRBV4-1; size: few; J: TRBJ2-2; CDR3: CASSVAITGELFF; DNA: TGCGCCAGCAGCGTGGCAATCACCGGGGAGCTGTTTTTT
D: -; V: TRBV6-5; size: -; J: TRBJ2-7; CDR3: CASSYVSGNYEQYF; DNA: TGTGCCAGCAGTTACGTCTCAGGGAATTACGAGCAGTACTTC
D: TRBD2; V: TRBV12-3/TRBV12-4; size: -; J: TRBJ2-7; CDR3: CASSSLAGAAYEQYF; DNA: TGTGCCAGCAGTTCGCTAGCGGGGGCTGCCTACGAGCAGTACTTC
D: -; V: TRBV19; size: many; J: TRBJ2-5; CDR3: CASSIGQGFEETQYF; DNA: TGTGCCAGTAGTATAGGCCAGGGATTCGAAGAGACCCAGTACTTC
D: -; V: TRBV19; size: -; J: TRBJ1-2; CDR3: CASSMGRTDGYTF; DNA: TGTGCCAGTAGTATGGGAAGGACGGATGGCTACACCTTC
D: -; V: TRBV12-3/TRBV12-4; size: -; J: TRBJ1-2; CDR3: CASSLADGYGYTF; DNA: TGTGCCAGCAGTTTAGCGGACGGCTATGGCTACACCTTC
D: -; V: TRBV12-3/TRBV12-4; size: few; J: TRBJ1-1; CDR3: CASSLFSGEAFF; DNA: TGTGCCAGCAGTTTATTTTCCGGTGAAGCTTTCTTT
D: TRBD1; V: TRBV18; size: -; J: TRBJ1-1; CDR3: CASSELDRGTEAFF; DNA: TGTGCCAGCTCAGAACTGGACAGGGGCACTGAAGCTTTCTTT
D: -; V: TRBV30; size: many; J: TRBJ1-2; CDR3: CAWSPTGLDGYTF; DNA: TGTGCCTGGAGCCCCACAGGATTAGATGGCTACACCTTC
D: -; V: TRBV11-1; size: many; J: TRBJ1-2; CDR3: CASSLATRQVVFGYTF; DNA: TGTGCCAGCAGCTTAGCTACGAGACAGGTAGTCTTCGGCTACACCTTC
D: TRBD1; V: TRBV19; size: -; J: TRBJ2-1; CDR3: CASNTGGSEQFF; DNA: TGTGCCAGTAATACAGGGGGTAGTGAGCAGTTCTTC
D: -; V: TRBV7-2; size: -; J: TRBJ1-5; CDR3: CASSPPGRSNQPQHF; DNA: TGTGCCAGCAGCCCCCCGGGAAGGAGTAATCAGCCCCAGCATTTT
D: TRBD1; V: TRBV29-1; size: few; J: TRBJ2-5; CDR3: CSVEVRGLWGAETQYF; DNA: TGCAGCGTTGAAGTCAGGGGGCTCTGGGGGGCAGAGACCCAGTACTTC
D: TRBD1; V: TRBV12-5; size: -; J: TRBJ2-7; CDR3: CASGLSGTGGLYEQYF; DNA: TGTGCTAGTGGCTTATCCGGGACAGGAGGTTTATACGAGCAGTACTTC
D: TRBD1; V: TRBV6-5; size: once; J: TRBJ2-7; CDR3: CASSFDRGRYEQYF; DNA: TGTGCCAGCAGTTTCGACAGGGGACGCTACGAGCAGTACTTC
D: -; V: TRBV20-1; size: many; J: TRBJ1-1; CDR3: CSARETGGSNTEAFF; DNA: TGCAGTGCTAGAGAGACCGGGGGCTCGAACACTGAAGCTTTCTTT
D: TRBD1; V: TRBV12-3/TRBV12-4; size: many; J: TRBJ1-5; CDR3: CASSLGTVSQPQHF; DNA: TGTGCCAGCAGTCTGGGGACAGTCAGCCAGCCCCAGCATTTT
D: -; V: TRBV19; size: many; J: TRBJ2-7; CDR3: CASSEDGSYEQYF; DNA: TGTGCCAGTAGTGAGGACGGAAGCTACGAGCAGTACTTC
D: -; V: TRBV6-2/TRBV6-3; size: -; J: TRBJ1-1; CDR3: CASSYLEQNTEAFF; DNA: TGTGCCAGCAGTTATTTGGAGCAAAACACTGAAGCTTTCTTT
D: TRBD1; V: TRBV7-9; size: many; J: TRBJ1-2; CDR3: CASSSTGPLYGYTF; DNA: TGTGCCAGCAGCTCGACAGGGCCCCTCTATGGCTACACCTTC